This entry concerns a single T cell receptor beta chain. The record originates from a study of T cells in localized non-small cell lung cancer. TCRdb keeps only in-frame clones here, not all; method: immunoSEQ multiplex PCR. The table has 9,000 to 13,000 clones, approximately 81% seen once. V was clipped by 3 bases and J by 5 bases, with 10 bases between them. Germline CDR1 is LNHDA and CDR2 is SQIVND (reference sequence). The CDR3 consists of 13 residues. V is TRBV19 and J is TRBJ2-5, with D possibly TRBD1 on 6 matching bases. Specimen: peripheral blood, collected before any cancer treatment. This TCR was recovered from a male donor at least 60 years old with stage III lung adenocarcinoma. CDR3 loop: CASSIRGKETQYF. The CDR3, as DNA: TGTGCCAGTAGTATCAGGGGCAAGGAGACCCAGTACTTC.